The clone carrying this T cell receptor beta chain appeared a few times. Its specificity is not known. PCR was performed using 60 Vbeta and 13 Jbeta primers. The repertoire was sequenced with immunoSEQ multiplex PCR; TCRdb's copy has only in-frame clones and lacks some. This sample has 110,000 to 150,000 clones, with about 76% found just once. This entry is derived from a study of cytomegalovirus exposure and HLA in healthy donors. Study-wide points: Later analysis placed DRB1 highest and HLA-C lowest in TCR association rates, which differed by HLA locus. An analysis done earlier found most TCR beta V segments productive about 90% or about 30% of the time.

Material for sequencing was PBMCs. This TCR was sampled from a man aged 18 to 30 in good health and CMV-seronegative.

The CDR3 region is CASRPGLANEQFF. As DNA, the CDR3 is TGCGCCAGCAGGCCGGGACTGGCCAATGAGCAGTTCTTC. The chain links TRBV5-1 to TRBJ2-1; the D gene is possibly TRBD2 (6 bases). V gave up 5 bases and J gave up 6 bases, with 12 bases separating them. This CDR3 has 13 amino acids. The germline V gene encodes CDR1 SGHRS and CDR2 YFSETQ.